The clone carrying this T cell receptor (beta chain) was counted a single time. CDR1 is KGHDR and CDR2 is SFDVKD in the germline V gene. Between the trimmed V and J ends, which lost 6 bases and 1 base, there was a span of 15 bases. This CDR3 has 16 residues. The data were taken from a study of blood T cell repertoires in COVID-19. Original analysis: Scientists estimated how many nucleated cells there were by amplifying reference gene primers. The protocol was immunoSEQ multiplex PCR, while the TCRdb copy is restricted to in-frame clones and leaves out a portion. V and J calls and clone size come straight from that table; D and trimming were deduced from the DNA. Of 150,000 to 200,000 clones detected, around 80% appear once; the ten largest clones hold roughly a sixth.

The sequencing input was PBMCs or T cells enriched from blood (not recorded which). The source of this sequence is a woman aged 45-65 years with acute COVID-19. The V gene is TRBV24-1, the J gene TRBJ2-1; weak D call: TRBD2 (5 bases). The CDR3 is CATSPYEGPSYNEQFF. In DNA form, the CDR3 reads TGTGCCACCAGTCCCTACGAGGGTCCATCCTACAATGAGCAGTTCTTC.